This TCR beta chain was sequenced in a study of blood T cell repertoires in COVID-19. For the study at large: Samples taken during acute and convalescent COVID-19 were collected in the United States, Italy and Spain. PBMCs, B-cell-depleted T cells, or T cells provided the cDNA or gDNA that made up the material.

V shed 6 bases and J 4 bases; nucleotides not matched to a gene: 6. This CDR3 comprises 14 residues. Germline V gene sequence: CDR1 SGHTA, CDR2 FQGNSA. Original processing notes: Estimation of nucleated cell counts was performed using reference gene primer amplification. Measured with immunoSEQ multiplex PCR; TCRdb has only the in-frame clones, and not every one. V and J calls and clone size come straight from that table; D and trimming were deduced from the DNA. The sample shows about 190,000 clones, 90% of them seen only once. The sequenced material came from peripheral blood. The TCR sequence derives from a man aged 45-65 years with acute or convalescent COVID-19. V gene TRBV7-2 combines with J gene TRBJ2-5; TRBD1 matches at 9 bases. The CDR3 region is CASRSTGGGETQYF. The CDR3 bases are TGTGCCAGCAGGTCAACAGGGGGCGGAGAGACCCAGTACTTC.